Below are 30 T cell receptor beta chains sequenced from a single sample in a study of CD8 T cells in ankylosing spondylitis. TCRdb used MiXCR to reprocess the 5' RACE reads, holding one entry per CDR3 protein. The sample includes 30,000 to 45,000 distinct CDR3 sequences, around 15% of them seen just once. Sequenced material: synovial fluid, either unsorted or a sorted T cell fraction (not recorded which). The source of these receptors is a male donor with ankylosing spondylitis.

The J gene is TRBJ2-7, the V gene TRBV7-9, with 7 bases identical to TRBD1. The V segment lost 5 bases and the J segment 5 bases; nucleotides outside the gene matches: 3. The length of the CDR3 is 12 residues. CDR1 is SEHNR, CDR2 FQNEAQ, per germline (reference sequence). CDR3 sequence reads: CASSVGTDEQYF. The DNA of the CDR3 is TGTGCCAGCAGCGTGGGGACAGACGAGCAGTACTTC.

The chain recombines TRBV2 with TRBJ1-1; D not resolved. Germline V gene lookup returns CDR1 SNHLY and CDR2 FYNNEI. CDR3 length equals 17 residues. V dropped 1 base and J dropped 1 base, with 16 bases sitting between them. The CDR3 bases are TGTGCCAGCAGTGAAGGATGGCGGGCGACGGCGAACACTGAAGCTTTCTTT. This gives the protein CASSEGWRATANTEAFF.

V is TRBV6-4 and J is TRBJ2-1, with 12 bases matching TRBD2. The CDR3 consists of 15 residues. J gave up 7 bases and V 4 bases, and 5 bases lay outside the gene matches. From germline, CDR1 is MRHNA and CDR2 SNTAGT. CDR3 DNA: TGTGCCAGCAGTGGACTAGCGGGAGTGGGTAATGAGCAGTTCTTC. Translated: CASSGLAGVGNEQFF.

The sample holds many counts of this clonotype. CDR3 sequence reads: CASSTDSFNQPQHF. CDR3 in DNA: TGTGCCAGCAGCACGGACAGTTTCAATCAGCCCCAGCATTTT. The V gene is TRBV28, the J gene TRBJ1-5; D perhaps matches TRBD1 (6 bases). The CDR3 totals 14 residues. V was cut by 6 bases and J by 3 bases, with 12 bases left in between. Germline lookup yields CDR1 MDHEN and CDR2 SYDVKM.

This clonotype was seen more than once but under ten times. V is TRBV15 and J is TRBJ1-2, with D hard to call. V was trimmed by 1 base and J by 4 bases, leaving 7 bases between them. Looked up from germline, CDR1 is LNHNV and CDR2 is YYDKDF (reference sequence). The length of the CDR3 is 13 residues. CDR3 sequence: CATSRGVGYGYTF. The CDR3 nucleotides are TGTGCCACCAGCAGAGGGGTCGGCTATGGCTACACCTTC.

This clonotype came up many times. The genes are TRBV4-3 and TRBJ2-5; 11 bases fit TRBD2. The V segment lost 4 bases and the J segment 5 bases; nucleotides outside the gene matches: 9. The CDR3 length is 16 residues. The germline V gene has CDR1 LGHNA and CDR2 YSLEER. CDR3 protein: CASSRSLAGDVETQYF. CDR3 sequence (DNA): TGCGCCAGCAGCCGCTCACTAGCGGGAGATGTGGAGACCCAGTACTTC.

This clonotype has only a few counts. The rearrangement uses TRBV5-1 and TRBJ2-1, with 8 bases matching TRBD2. The CDR3 spans 17 residues. The germline gives CDR1 SGHRS, CDR2 YFSETQ. The V gene end was trimmed by 0 bases and the J gene end by 8 bases; junction bases not matched to a gene: 13. CDR3 DNA: TGCGCCAGCAGCTTGGCCGCTAGCGGGTGGTCCCCCGATGAGCAGTTCTTC. Translation: CASSLAASGWSPDEQFF.

This clonotype has only a few counts. CDR3 in DNA: TGTGCCACCAGCAGAGACGGGACAGGGGTCTATGAGCAGTTCTTC. It is translated as CATSRDGTGVYEQFF. J is TRBJ2-1 and V is TRBV15; 10 bases agree with TRBD1. The V segment lost 0 bases and the J segment 8 bases; nucleotides outside the gene matches: 4. The CDR3 length is 15 residues. Germline CDR1 and CDR2: LNHNV and YYDKDF (reference sequence). Complete variable domain (other parts from reference TRBV15 and TRBJ2-1): DAMVIQNPRYQVTQFGKPVTLSCSQTLNHNVMYWYQQKSSQAPKLLFHYYDKDFNNEADTPDNFQSRRPNTSFCFLDIRSPGLGDTAMYLCATSRDGTGVYEQFFGPGTRLTVL.

The chain carries TRBV12-3 or TRBV12-4 and TRBJ2-7; either TRBD1 or TRBD2 may supply D (5 bases each). V lost 3 bases and J 7 bases, leaving 10 bases between the germline ends. The CDR3 totals 12 residues. Written as DNA, the CDR3 is TGTGCCAGCAGTTTTGGGGGAGCAGAGCAGTACTTC. Protein product: CASSFGGAEQYF.

This clonotype has ten or more counts. The CDR3: CATSPGLAGTQETQYF. The CDR3 region has the DNA TGTGCCACCAGCCCGGGGCTAGCGGGAACCCAAGAGACCCAGTACTTC. This sequence joins TRBV15 and TRBJ2-5; 9 nucleotides match TRBD2. Germline V gene data show CDR1 as LNHNV and CDR2 as YYDKDF (reference sequence). V was pared by 5 bases and J by 1 base, with 8 bases of the junction left unmatched. There are 16 residues in the CDR3.

This clonotype was counted many times. The chain combines TRBV27 with TRBJ2-7; the match to TRBD2 covers 8 bases. The V and J ends lost 5 bases and 2 bases, in that order; junction bases with no gene match: 5. The CDR3 is 14 residues long. Germline V gives CDR1 MNHEY, CDR2 SMNVEV (reference sequence). CDR3 DNA: TGTGCCAGCAGTGTTAGCGGGATCCCCTACGAGCAGTACTTC. It translates to CASSVSGIPYEQYF.

This clonotype was counted at least ten times. V usage is TRBV15 and J usage is TRBJ2-7; D is undetermined. The CDR3 extends over 17 amino acids. Germline values: CDR1 LNHNV, CDR2 YYDKDF (reference sequence). V was pared by 3 bases and J by 5 bases, with 23 bases between. The CDR3 DNA is TGTGCCACCAGCAGTGAACAATCCGACATTGCTGAGGACGAGCAGTACTTC. It specifies CATSSEQSDIAEDEQYF. The variable domain in full, with the rest retrieved from reference TRBV15 and TRBJ2-7, is DAMVIQNPRYQVTQFGKPVTLSCSQTLNHNVMYWYQQKSSQAPKLLFHYYDKDFNNEADTPDNFQSRRPNTSFCFLDIRSPGLGDTAMYLCATSSEQSDIAEDEQYFGPGTRLTVT.

CDR3 in amino acids: CASSPTGGVYSNQPQHF. In nucleotides, the CDR3 is TGTGCCAGCAGCCCCACTGGGGGTGTTTATAGCAATCAGCCCCAGCATTTT. The rearrangement links TRBV11-2 to TRBJ1-5; D is perhaps TRBD1 (5 bases). CDR1 is SGHAT, CDR2 FQNNGV, per germline. This CDR3 region has 17 residues. Deletions cut 5 bases from V and 0 bases from J, with 17 bases between.

Many counts were recorded for this clonotype. A read error may account for a junction end that differs from germline. The chain joins TRBV12-3 or TRBV12-4 to TRBJ1-2; D uncertain. The CDR3 sequence is 11 residues long. The CDR3 nucleotides read TGTGCCAGCAGTTATGACCGGGTGGTGGACTTC. Translated, it gives CASSYDRVVDF.

By frequency in the sample, this clonotype is medium-sized (0.01 to 0.1%). This sequence joins TRBV4-1 and TRBJ1-5; no firm D call. Per germline, CDR1 MGHRA and CDR2 YSYEKL. The V end was cut by 4 bases, the J end by 1 base, with 14 bases between. This CDR3 is 16 amino acids long. The CDR3 DNA follows: TGCGCCAGCAGCCCCCCGGGCCGGGGAAGCAATCAGCCCCAGCATTTT. It codes for CASSPPGRGSNQPQHF.

This clonotype appeared many times. This chain links TRBV11-2 with TRBJ1-3; 7 nucleotides match TRBD1. Germline V CDR1 and CDR2: SGHAT, FQNNGV. The CDR3 spans 13 residues. Trimming at V came to 4 bases and at J to 9 bases, leaving 6 bases not matched to a gene. The CDR3 region is CASSSHNRGTIYF. Written as DNA, the CDR3 is TGTGCCAGCAGCTCACACAACAGGGGCACCATATATTTT.

This clonotype was counted ten times or more. The chain carries TRBV10-3 and TRBJ1-2, with 10 bases that match TRBD1. The CDR3 is 16 residues long. Looked up from germline, CDR1 is ENHRY and CDR2 is SYGVKD. V gave up 6 bases and J gave up 1 base; unmatched junction bases: 8. The CDR3 DNA sequence: TGTGCCATCAGCGGGGACAGGGGACTATTTAACTATGGCTACACCTTC. It codes for CAISGDRGLFNYGYTF.

This clonotype was recorded a few times. V and J are TRBV7-8 and TRBJ1-5; D unresolved. The V end was cut by 1 base, the J end by 9 bases, with 7 bases between. CDR1 is SGHVS, CDR2 FQNEAQ, per germline. CDR3 length: 12 amino acids. The CDR3 DNA reads as TGTGCCAGCAGCTTAGATCGGTGGCCCCAGCATTTT. Protein: CASSLDRWPQHF.

The chain links TRBV29-1 to TRBJ1-1; 7 positions agree with TRBD1. The CDR3 is made up of 13 amino acids. V lost 2 bases and J lost 2; bases outside the gene matches: 2. Germline-derived CDR1 and CDR2 are SQVTM and ANQGSEA. Here the CDR3 reads CSVERQGNTEAFF. CDR3 coding DNA: TGCAGCGTTGAACGACAGGGTAACACTGAAGCTTTCTTT. Complete variable domain (other parts from reference TRBV29-1 and TRBJ1-1): SAVISQKPSRDICQRGTSLTIQCQVDSQVTMMFWYRQQPGQSLTLIATANQGSEATYESGFVIDKFPISRPNLTFSTLTVSNMSPEDSSIYLCSVERQGNTEAFFGQGTRLTVV.

The table lists this clonotype with many counts. The V call is TRBV20-1, the J call TRBJ2-2; tentatively, D is TRBD2 (6 bases). The CDR3 totals 17 residues. V lost 0 bases, J lost 3 bases, and 17 bases lay in between. CDR1 is DFQATT and CDR2 is SNEGSKA in the germline V gene (reference sequence). This CDR3 is CSARDPAGMEDTGELFF. The CDR3 DNA reads as TGCAGTGCTAGAGATCCGGCGGGAATGGAGGACACCGGGGAGCTGTTTTTT.

This clonotype was seen ten or more times. The chain is built from TRBV29-1 and TRBJ2-4; 11 positions agree with TRBD1. Germline trimming cut 6 bases from V and 7 bases from J; bases unmatched to any gene: 11. The length of the CDR3 is 15 residues. The germline CDR1 and CDR2 sequences are SQVTM and ANQGSEA. The CDR3 bases are TGCAGCGTGGTCGGACAGGGGGCGAAAGAGAACATTCAGTACTTC. This encodes CSVVGQGAKENIQYF. The whole variable domain, filled in from reference TRBV29-1 and TRBJ2-4, reads SAVISQKPSRDICQRGTSLTIQCQVDSQVTMMFWYRQQPGQSLTLIATANQGSEATYESGFVIDKFPISRPNLTFSTLTVSNMSPEDSSIYLCSVVGQGAKENIQYFGAGTRLSVL.

This clonotype was detected ten times or more. The chain employs TRBV11-2 and TRBJ1-1; unclear D gene. Trimming took 0 bases from V and 0 from J, leaving 14 bases between them. Germline values: CDR1 SGHAT, CDR2 FQNNGV. The CDR3 consists of 17 residues. DNA for the CDR3: TGTGCCAGCAGCTTAGACTCTTGGAATGGAGTGAACACTGAAGCTTTCTTT. Translated: CASSLDSWNGVNTEAFF.

The chain links TRBV9 to TRBJ2-7, with TRBD1 matching 7 bases. The CDR3 contains 14 residues. V lost 2 bases and J lost 2; bases outside the gene matches: 4. CDR1 and CDR2 from the germline V gene are SGDLS and YYNGEE. CDR3 residues: CASSVGGQAYEQYF. The CDR3 bases are TGTGCCAGCAGCGTGGGTGGACAGGCCTACGAGCAGTACTTC.

This clonotype has just a few counts. The chain carries TRBV4-3 and TRBJ2-6, with D unclear. The V gene's germline CDR1 is LGHNA and CDR2 YSLEER. V was pared by 0 bases and J by 4 bases, with 10 bases between. The CDR3 loop spans 16 amino acids. In DNA, the CDR3 is TGCGCCAGCAGCCAAGATGTAGGGTCCGGGGCCAACGTCCTGACTTTC. It specifies CASSQDVGSGANVLTF.

The genes are TRBV4-3 and TRBJ1-1; TRBD1 is a possible D gene (5 bases). The V end was cut by 5 bases, the J end by 2 bases, with 15 bases between. The V gene's germline CDR1 is LGHNA and CDR2 YSLEER. The CDR3 has 15 residues. The CDR3, as DNA: TGCGCCAGCAGCTACCTGGTAGGGGATAACACTGAAGCTTTCTTT. It translates to CASSYLVGDNTEAFF.

This clonotype has only a few counts. The CDR3 spells CASSRGQNTEAFF. CDR3 coding DNA: TGCGCCAGCAGCCGGGGACAGAACACTGAAGCTTTCTTT. This chain uses TRBV10-1 with TRBJ1-1; the D gene is possibly TRBD1 (6 bases). The CDR3 is made up of 13 amino acids. Trimming took 6 bases from V and 1 from J, leaving 9 bases between them. Germline CDR1 and CDR2: WNHNN and SYGVQD (reference sequence).

This clonotype was picked up a small number of times. The chain employs TRBV7-9 and TRBJ2-7, with D tentatively TRBD2 (6 bases). Per germline, CDR1 SEHNR and CDR2 FQNEAQ (reference sequence). V was clipped by 5 bases and J by 6 bases, with 11 bases between them. The length of the CDR3 is 12 residues. The CDR3 sequence is CASSLDGSEQYF. The CDR3 DNA sequence: TGTGCCAGCAGCCTCGACGGGAGCGAGCAGTACTTC.

The rearrangement joins TRBV6-5 to TRBJ1-5; D call uncertain. Germline V gene lookup returns CDR1 MNHEY and CDR2 SVGAGI. V lost 4 bases, J lost 6 bases, and 16 bases lay in between. This CDR3 region has 15 residues. The CDR3 is CASSLAATVGQPQHF. The CDR3 DNA sequence: TGTGCCAGCAGTTTGGCCGCCACGGTGGGTCAGCCCCAGCATTTT.

Ten or more counts support this clonotype. The chain has TRBV24-1 and TRBJ2-2; D call uncertain. Trimming shortened V by 4 bases and J by 1 base, and 12 bases separated the two germline ends. The CDR3 has 16 amino acids. Germline V gene lookup returns CDR1 KGHDR and CDR2 SFDVKD. CDR3 sequence (DNA): TGTGCCACCAGTGACCCGATGAACTTGAACACCGGGGAGCTGTTTTTT. It translates to CATSDPMNLNTGELFF.

This clonotype has a handful of counts. The gene calls are TRBV5-6 and TRBJ1-2; D is unclear. Per germline, CDR1 SGHDT and CDR2 YYEEEE. The CDR3 contains 13 residues. V was clipped by 0 bases and J by 1 base, with 4 bases between them. CDR3 sequence (DNA): TGTGCCAGCAGCTTGGTGGGTAACTATGGCTACACCTTC. The encoded protein is CASSLVGNYGYTF.